These 9 T cell receptor beta chains came from one sample sequenced in a study of radiotherapy plus CTLA-4 blockade in lung cancer (dated by TCRdb to about 2018). Library preparation was by the immunoSEQ multiplex PCR assay. Sourced from immuneACCESS, this table was stored by TCRdb with only in-frame sequences that have V and J called. A share of the clones is absent; for the studies checked, an unresolved V gene accounts for under half, and the remainder has no known explanation. This sample is represented by 89,000 or so clones; 75% to 85% of them were singletons. The leading ten clones occupy 3% to 3.5% of the sample. Specimen: peripheral blood, collected from a patient treated with radiotherapy plus ipilimumab. Receptors were obtained from a human donor with non-small cell lung cancer who had a partial response to radiotherapy plus ipilimumab.

V and J are TRBV7-2 and TRBJ2-5; D is uncertain. V gave up 7 bases and J gave up 5 bases, with 11 bases separating them. Germline V gene sequence: CDR1 SGHTA, CDR2 FQGNSA. This CDR3 has 12 residues. The CDR3 DNA reads TGTGCCAGCACCCTTATGAGGGAGACCCAGTACTTC. Translated: CASTLMRETQYF.

The chain combines TRBV2 with TRBJ1-1; 9 positions agree with TRBD1. Per the germline V gene, CDR1 is SNHLY and CDR2 is FYNNEI. This CDR3 comprises 15 residues. V lost 4 bases and J lost 6; bases outside the gene matches: 9. The CDR3 is CASSGLDRGGAEAFF. The CDR3 nucleotides read TGTGCCAGCAGTGGCCTTGACAGGGGGGGCGCTGAAGCTTTCTTT. Full variable domain (outside the CDR3, taken from reference TRBV2 and TRBJ1-1): EPEVTQTPSHQVTQMGQEVILRCVPISNHLYFYWYRQILGQKVEFLVSFYNNEISEKSEIFDDQFSVERPDGSNFTLKIRSTKLEDSAMYFCASSGLDRGGAEAFFGQGTRLTVV.

The chain recombines TRBV6-5 with TRBJ1-5; possible D gene TRBD1, 6 bases. Trimming took off 6 bases at V and 7 bases at J, with 19 bases between the two ends. The CDR3 runs 15 residues. Germline V gene lookup returns CDR1 MNHEY and CDR2 SVGAGI. Written as DNA, the CDR3 is TGTGCCAGCAGCAGGACAGTCGGGACGGGACAGCCCCAGCATTTT. The encoded protein is CASSRTVGTGQPQHF.

DNA for the CDR3: TGTGCCAGCTCACCAGGGACAGGATACTACGAGCAGTACTTC. It yields the protein CASSPGTGYYEQYF. The rearrangement uses TRBV18 and TRBJ2-7, with TRBD1 matching 8 bases. Germline-derived CDR1 and CDR2 are KGHSH and LQKENI. The CDR3 is 14 amino acids. J was trimmed by 3 bases and V by 2 bases; bases with no gene match: 3.

V usage is TRBV5-1 and J usage is TRBJ1-5; no firm D call. V was clipped by 0 bases and J by 7 bases, with 8 bases between them. Looked up from germline, CDR1 is SGHRS and CDR2 is YFSETQ. This CDR3 spans 13 amino acids. The CDR3 DNA sequence: TGCGCCAGCAGCTTGGATGCGGGCCAGCCCCAGCATTTT. It is translated as CASSLDAGQPQHF. Looking up the rest from reference TRBV5-1 and TRBJ1-5 gives the full variable domain: KAGVTQTPRYLIKTRGQQVTLSCSPISGHRSVSWYQQTPGQGLQFLFEYFSETQRNKGNFPGRFSGRQFSNSRSEMNVSTLELGDSALYLCASSLDAGQPQHFGDGTRLSIL.

The CDR3 here is CASSPGGKNTEAFF. The CDR3 DNA is TGTGCCAGCAGTCCAGGGGGCAAGAACACTGAAGCTTTCTTT. V gene TRBV28 combines with J gene TRBJ1-1; 8 nucleotides match TRBD1. The CDR3 is 14 residues long. The J segment lost 1 base and the V segment lost 5 bases, leaving 3 bases of the junction unmatched. Germline V gives CDR1 MDHEN, CDR2 SYDVKM.

This chain connects TRBV28 to TRBJ2-3; D might be TRBD1 (5 bases). Germline assignment: CDR1 MDHEN and CDR2 SYDVKM. V lost 2 bases and J lost 6, with 18 bases in between. This CDR3 spans 16 amino acids. The CDR3 region has the DNA TGTGCCAGCAGTTTAGTTGTGGTTCCCCCAGGGGATACGCAGTATTTT. This codes for CASSLVVVPPGDTQYF.

The chain has TRBV11-1 and TRBJ2-1; 10 nucleotides agree with TRBD2. Germline V gene lookup returns CDR1 SGHAT and CDR2 FQDESV (reference sequence). V trimming: 6 bases; J trimming: 4 bases; junction bases outside the gene matches: 3. This CDR3 is built from 14 residues. The CDR3 region is CASSKLAGYNEQFF. As DNA, the CDR3 is TGTGCCAGCAGTAAACTAGCGGGGTACAATGAGCAGTTCTTC.

Here the CDR3 DNA reads TGCGCCAGCAGCCAATTCGGGCGGGCCGACCGGAATACGCAGTATTTT. Translated, it gives CASSQFGRADRNTQYF. The chain employs TRBV4-1 and TRBJ2-3; a possible D gene is TRBD2 (5 bases). The CDR3 is 16 amino acids. Germline V gene data show CDR1 as MGHRA and CDR2 as YSYEKL. V lost 2 bases and J lost 7, with 19 bases in between.